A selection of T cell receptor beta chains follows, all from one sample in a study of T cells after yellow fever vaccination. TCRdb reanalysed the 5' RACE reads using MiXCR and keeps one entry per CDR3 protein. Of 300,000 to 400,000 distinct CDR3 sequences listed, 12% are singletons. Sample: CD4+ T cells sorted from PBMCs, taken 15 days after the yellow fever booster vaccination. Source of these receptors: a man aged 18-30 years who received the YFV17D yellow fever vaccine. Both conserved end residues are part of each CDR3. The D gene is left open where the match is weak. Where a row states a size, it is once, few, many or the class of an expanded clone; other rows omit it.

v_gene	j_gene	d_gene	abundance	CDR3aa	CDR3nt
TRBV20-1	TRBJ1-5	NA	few	CSGLPGPARNQPQHF	TGCAGTGGACTTCCGGGCCCCGCGAGGAATCAGCCCCAGCATTTT
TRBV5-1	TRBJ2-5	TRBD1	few	CASSLAGTDQETQYF	TGCGCCAGCAGCTTGGCCGGGACAGACCAAGAGACCCAGTACTTC
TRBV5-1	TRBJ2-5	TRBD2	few	CASSLRVSGETQYF	TGCGCCAGCAGCCTCCGGGTTAGCGGGGAGACCCAGTACTTC
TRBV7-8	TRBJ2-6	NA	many	CASSLGHSGANVLTF	TGTGCCAGCAGCTTAGGGCACTCTGGGGCCAACGTCCTGACTTTC
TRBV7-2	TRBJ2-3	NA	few	CASSLVVGAGDTQYF	TGTGCCAGCAGCTTAGTTGTCGGGGCGGGGGATACGCAGTATTTT
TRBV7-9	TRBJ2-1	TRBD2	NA	CASSLEAGGANEQFF	TGTGCCAGCAGCTTAGAGGCGGGGGGAGCGAATGAGCAGTTCTTC
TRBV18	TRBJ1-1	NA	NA	CASSPAGTNTEAFF	TGTGCCAGCTCACCGGCAGGGACGAACACTGAAGCTTTCTTT
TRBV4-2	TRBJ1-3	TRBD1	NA	CASSQDRQGASGNTIYF	TGTGCCAGCAGCCAAGATAGGCAGGGGGCCTCTGGAAACACCATATATTTT
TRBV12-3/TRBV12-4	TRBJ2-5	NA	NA	CASSHSGEKYF	TGTGCCAGCAGTCACTCGGGAGAGAAGTACTTC
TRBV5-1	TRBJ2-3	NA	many	CASKGAGTDTQYF	TGTGCCAGCAAAGGGGCCGGCACAGATACGCAGTATTTT
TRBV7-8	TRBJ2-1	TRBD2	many	CASSLALIAGFSYNEQFF	TGTGCCAGCAGCTTAGCGCTTATAGCGGGGTTCTCCTACAATGAGCAGTTCTTC
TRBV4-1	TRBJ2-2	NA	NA	CASSQDPLVSLNTGELFF	TGCGCCAGCAGCCAAGATCCTCTGGTCAGCTTGAACACCGGGGAGCTGTTTTTT
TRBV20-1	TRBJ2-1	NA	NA	CSARETSQQFF	TGCAGTGCTAGGGAGACATCTCAACAGTTCTTC
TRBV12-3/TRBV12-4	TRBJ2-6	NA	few	CASSFLPPASGANVLTF	TGTGCCAGCAGTTTTCTCCCGCCAGCTTCTGGGGCCAACGTCCTGACTTTC
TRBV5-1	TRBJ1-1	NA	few	CASSLRGGGSMNTEAFF	TGCGCCAGCAGCTTGAGGGGGGGCGGCAGTATGAACACTGAAGCTTTCTTT
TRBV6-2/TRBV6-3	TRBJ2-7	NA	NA	CASRPTGNSYEQYF	TGTGCCAGCAGACCTACAGGGAATTCCTACGAGCAGTACTTC
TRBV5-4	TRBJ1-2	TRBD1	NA	CASSLQTGDYGYTF	TGTGCCAGCAGCCTACAGACAGGGGACTATGGCTACACCTTC
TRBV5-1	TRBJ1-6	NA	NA	CASSFEYNSPLHF	TGCGCCAGCAGCTTCGAATATAATTCACCCCTCCACTTT
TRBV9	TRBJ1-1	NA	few	CASTGSGSSTEAFF	TGTGCCAGTACAGGTAGTGGAAGTTCCACTGAAGCTTTCTTT
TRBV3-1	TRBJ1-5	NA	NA	CASSPVYSNQPQHF	TGTGCCAGCAGTCCAGTCTATAGCAATCAGCCCCAGCATTTT
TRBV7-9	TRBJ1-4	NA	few	CASSKMSEKLFF	TGTGCCAGCAGCAAGATGAGTGAAAAACTGTTTTTT
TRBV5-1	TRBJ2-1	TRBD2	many	CASSLELAGVNEQFF	TGCGCCAGCAGCTTGGAATTAGCGGGGGTAAATGAGCAGTTCTTC
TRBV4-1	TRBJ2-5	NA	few	CASSQPASQETQYF	TGCGCCAGCAGCCAACCCGCTAGTCAAGAGACCCAGTACTTC
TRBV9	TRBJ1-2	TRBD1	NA	CASSVALGGEGNGYTF	TGTGCCAGCAGCGTAGCCTTAGGGGGCGAAGGTAATGGCTACACCTTC
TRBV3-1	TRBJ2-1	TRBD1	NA	CASSRLGGQGAGNEQFF	TGTGCCAGCAGCCGCCTAGGAGGGCAGGGGGCAGGGAATGAGCAGTTCTTC
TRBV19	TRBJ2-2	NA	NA	CASSIFDLTNTGELFF	TGTGCCAGTAGTATATTTGATCTGACGAACACCGGGGAGCTGTTTTTT
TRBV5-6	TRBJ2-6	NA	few	CASSLVEGVVSGANVLTF	TGTGCCAGCAGCTTGGTGGAGGGGGTGGTCTCTGGGGCCAACGTCCTGACTTTC
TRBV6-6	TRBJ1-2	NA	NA	CASSERENYGYTF	TGTGCCAGCAGTGAAAGGGAGAACTATGGCTACACCTTC
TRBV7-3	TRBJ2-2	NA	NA	CASSPQGGVNTGELFF	TGTGCCAGCAGCCCCCAGGGGGGGGTAAACACCGGGGAGCTGTTTTTT
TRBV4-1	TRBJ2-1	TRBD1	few	CASSHLWTGNKQFF	TGCGCCAGCAGCCATCTCTGGACAGGGAATAAGCAGTTCTTC
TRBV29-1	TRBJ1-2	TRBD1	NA	CSVLQGRSGYTF	TGCAGCGTGTTACAGGGGCGGAGCGGCTACACCTTC
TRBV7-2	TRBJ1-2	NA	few	CASSLASWAPQYGYTF	TGTGCCAGCAGCTTAGCTTCTTGGGCACCCCAATATGGCTACACCTTC
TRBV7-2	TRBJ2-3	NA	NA	CASSLAKADTQYF	TGTGCCAGCAGCTTAGCGAAGGCGGATACGCAGTATTTT
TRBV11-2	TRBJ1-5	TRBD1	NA	CASSLGGQSQPQHF	TGTGCCAGCAGCTTAGGGGGACAGAGTCAGCCCCAGCATTTT
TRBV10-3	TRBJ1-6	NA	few	CAIRRGFGDSPLHF	TGTGCCATCAGGAGAGGGTTCGGGGATTCACCCCTCCACTTT
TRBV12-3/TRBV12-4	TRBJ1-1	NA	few	CASSRESNTEAFF	TGTGCCAGCAGTCGAGAATCGAACACTGAAGCTTTCTTT
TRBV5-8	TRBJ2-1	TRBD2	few	CASSKGTSGTYNEQFF	TGTGCCAGCAGCAAAGGGACTAGCGGAACCTACAATGAGCAGTTCTTC
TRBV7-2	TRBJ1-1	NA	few	CASSSHSVNTEAFF	TGTGCCAGCAGCTCACACAGCGTGAACACTGAAGCTTTCTTT
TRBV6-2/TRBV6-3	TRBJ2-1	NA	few	CASTYGLFNEQFF	TGTGCCAGCACCTACGGGTTGTTCAATGAGCAGTTCTTC
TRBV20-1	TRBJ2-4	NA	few	CSARDLGGVVKNIQYF	TGCAGTGCTAGAGATTTAGGGGGGGTGGTCAAAAACATTCAGTACTTC
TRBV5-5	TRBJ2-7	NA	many	CASSLGSSSYEQYF	TGTGCCAGCAGCTTGGGTTCGAGCTCCTACGAGCAGTACTTC
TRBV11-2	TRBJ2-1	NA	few	CASSLWENPYNEQFF	TGTGCCAGCAGCTTATGGGAGAATCCCTACAATGAGCAGTTCTTC